This TCR beta chain is from a study of cytomegalovirus exposure and HLA in healthy donors. This CDR3 is 15 amino acids long. Germline assignment: CDR1 MDHEN and CDR2 SYDVKM. The V gene end was trimmed by 2 bases and the J gene end by 4 bases; junction bases not matched to a gene: 5. The PCR was carried out with 60 Vbeta primers and 13 Jbeta primers. Repertoires were generated with immunoSEQ multiplex PCR, while TCRdb's copy carries only in-frame clones and drops some. The sample contains 150,000 to 200,000 clones, roughly 79% of which appear only once. The sample comprised PBMCs. The receptor was derived from a man aged 35-49 years in good health and CMV-seropositive. The chain links TRBV28 to TRBJ1-5, with 7 bases lining up with TRBD1. As DNA, the CDR3 is TGTGCCAGCAGTTTAAGGGACAGTTTAAATCAGCCCCAGCATTTT. Protein: CASSLRDSLNQPQHF.